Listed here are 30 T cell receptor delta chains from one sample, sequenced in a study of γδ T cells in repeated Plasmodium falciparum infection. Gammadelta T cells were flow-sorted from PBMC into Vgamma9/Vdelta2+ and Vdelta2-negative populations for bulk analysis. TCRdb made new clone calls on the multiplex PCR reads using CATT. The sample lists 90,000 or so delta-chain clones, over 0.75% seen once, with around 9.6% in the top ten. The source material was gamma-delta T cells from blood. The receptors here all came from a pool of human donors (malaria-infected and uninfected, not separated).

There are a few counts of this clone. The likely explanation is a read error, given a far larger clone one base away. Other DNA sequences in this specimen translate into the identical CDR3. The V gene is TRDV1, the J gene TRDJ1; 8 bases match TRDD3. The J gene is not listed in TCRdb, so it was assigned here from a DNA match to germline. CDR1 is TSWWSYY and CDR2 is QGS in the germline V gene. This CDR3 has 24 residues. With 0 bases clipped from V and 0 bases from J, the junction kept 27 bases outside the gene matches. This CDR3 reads CALGELVHSLHRTGGWYDTDKLIF. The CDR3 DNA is TGTGCTCTTGGGGAACTAGTACACTCCCTACATCGTACTGGGGGGTGGTACGACACCGATAAACTCATCTTT.

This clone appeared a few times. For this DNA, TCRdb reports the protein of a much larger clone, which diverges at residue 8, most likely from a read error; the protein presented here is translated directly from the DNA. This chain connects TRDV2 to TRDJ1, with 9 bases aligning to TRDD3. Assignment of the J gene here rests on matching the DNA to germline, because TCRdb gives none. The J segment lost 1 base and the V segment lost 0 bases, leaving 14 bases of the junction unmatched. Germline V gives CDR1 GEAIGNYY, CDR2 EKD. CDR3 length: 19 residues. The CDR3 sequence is CACDTEYRGIHLGTDKLIF. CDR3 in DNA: TGTGCCTGTGACACCGAGTACAGGGGGATACACTTGGGCACCGATAAACTCATCTTT.

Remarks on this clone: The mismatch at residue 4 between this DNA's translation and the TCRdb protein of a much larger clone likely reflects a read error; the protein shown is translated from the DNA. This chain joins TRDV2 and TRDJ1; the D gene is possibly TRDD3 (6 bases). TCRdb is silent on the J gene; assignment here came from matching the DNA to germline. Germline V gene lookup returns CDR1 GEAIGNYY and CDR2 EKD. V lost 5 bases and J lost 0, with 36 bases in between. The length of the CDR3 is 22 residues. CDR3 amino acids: CACATLRDGGTNTGDYTDKLIF. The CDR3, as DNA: TGTGCCTGTGCCACTTTAAGGGATGGGGGGACCAATACAGGGGACTACACCGATAAACTCATCTTT.

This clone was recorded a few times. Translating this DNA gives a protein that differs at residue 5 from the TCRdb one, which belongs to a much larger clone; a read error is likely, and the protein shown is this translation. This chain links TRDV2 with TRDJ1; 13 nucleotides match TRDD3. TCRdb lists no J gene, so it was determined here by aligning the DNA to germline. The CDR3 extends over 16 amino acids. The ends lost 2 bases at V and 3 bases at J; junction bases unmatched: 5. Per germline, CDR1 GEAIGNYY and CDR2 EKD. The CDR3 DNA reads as TGTGCCTGTGACATCGTTACTGGGGGATACGCCGATAAACTCATCTTT. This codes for CACDIVTGGYADKLIF.

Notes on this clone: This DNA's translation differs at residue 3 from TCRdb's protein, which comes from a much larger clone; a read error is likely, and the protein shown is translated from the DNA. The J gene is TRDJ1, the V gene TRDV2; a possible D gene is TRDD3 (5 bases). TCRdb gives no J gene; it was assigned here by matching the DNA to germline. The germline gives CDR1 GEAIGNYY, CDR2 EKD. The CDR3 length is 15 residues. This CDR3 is CAYDTGGAYTDKLIF. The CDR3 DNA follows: TGTGCCTATGACACCGGTGGGGCGTACACCGATAAACTCATCTTT.

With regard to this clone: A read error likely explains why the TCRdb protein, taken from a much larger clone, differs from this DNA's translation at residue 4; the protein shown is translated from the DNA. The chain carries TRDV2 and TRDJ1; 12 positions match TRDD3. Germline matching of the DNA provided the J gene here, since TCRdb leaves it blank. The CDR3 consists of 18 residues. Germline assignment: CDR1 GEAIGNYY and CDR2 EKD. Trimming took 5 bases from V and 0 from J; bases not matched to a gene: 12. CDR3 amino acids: CACVPLLGDTPYTDKLIF. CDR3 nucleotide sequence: TGTGCCTGTGTCCCATTACTGGGGGATACCCCGTACACCGATAAACTCATCTTT.

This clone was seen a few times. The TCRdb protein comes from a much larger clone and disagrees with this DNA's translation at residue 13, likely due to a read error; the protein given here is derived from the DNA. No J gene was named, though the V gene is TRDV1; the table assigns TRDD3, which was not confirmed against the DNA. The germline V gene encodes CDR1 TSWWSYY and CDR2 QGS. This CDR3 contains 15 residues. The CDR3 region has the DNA TGTGCTCTGTGGGGAAGAGTGTCGTACACCGATAAACCCATCTTT. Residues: CALWGRVSYTDKPIF.

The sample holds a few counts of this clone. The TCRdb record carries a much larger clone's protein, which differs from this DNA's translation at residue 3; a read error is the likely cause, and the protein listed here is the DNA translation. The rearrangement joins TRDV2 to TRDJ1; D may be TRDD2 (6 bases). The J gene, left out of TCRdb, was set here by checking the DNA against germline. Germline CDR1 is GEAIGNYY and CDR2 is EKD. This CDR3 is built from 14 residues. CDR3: CARDFLADTDKLIF. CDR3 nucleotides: TGTGCCCGTGATTTCCTAGCGGACACCGATAAACTCATCTTT.

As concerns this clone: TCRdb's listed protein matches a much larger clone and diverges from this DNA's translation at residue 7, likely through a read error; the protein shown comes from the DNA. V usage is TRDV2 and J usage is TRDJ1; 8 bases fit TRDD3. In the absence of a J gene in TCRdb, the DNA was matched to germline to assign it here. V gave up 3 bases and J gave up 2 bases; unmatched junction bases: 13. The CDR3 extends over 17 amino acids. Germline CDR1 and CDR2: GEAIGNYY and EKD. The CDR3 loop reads CACDLVRGDSTTDKLIF. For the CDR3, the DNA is TGTGCCTGTGACCTGGTACGGGGGGATAGCACGACCGATAAACTCATCTTT.

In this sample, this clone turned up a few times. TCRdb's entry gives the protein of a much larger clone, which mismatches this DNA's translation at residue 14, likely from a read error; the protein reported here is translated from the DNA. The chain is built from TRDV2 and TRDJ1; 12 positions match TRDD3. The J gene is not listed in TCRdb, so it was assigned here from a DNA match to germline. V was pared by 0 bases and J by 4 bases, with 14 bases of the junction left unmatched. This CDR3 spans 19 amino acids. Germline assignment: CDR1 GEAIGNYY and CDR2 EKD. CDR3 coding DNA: TGTGCCTGTGACACCGTTCCTGGGGGATACGCGGGAGTACACGATAAACTCATCTTT. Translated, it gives CACDTVPGGYAGVHDKLIF.

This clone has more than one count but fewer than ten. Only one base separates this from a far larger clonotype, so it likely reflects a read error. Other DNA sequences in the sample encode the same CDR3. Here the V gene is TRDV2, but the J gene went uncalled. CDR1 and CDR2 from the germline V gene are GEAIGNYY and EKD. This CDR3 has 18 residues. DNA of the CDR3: TGTGCCTGTGACACCCGGTCTAAGGTCCATCCGTACACCGATAAACTCATTTTT. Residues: CACDTRSKVHPYTDKLIF.

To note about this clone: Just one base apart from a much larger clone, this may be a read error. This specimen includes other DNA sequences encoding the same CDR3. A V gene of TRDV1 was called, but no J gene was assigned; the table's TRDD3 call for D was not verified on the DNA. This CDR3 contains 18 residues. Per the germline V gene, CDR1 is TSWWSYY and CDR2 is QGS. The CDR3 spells CALGELLYGPHLTDKLIF. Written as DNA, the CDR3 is TGTGCTCTTGGGGAACTTCTCTACGGCCCTCATCTCACCGATAAGCTCATCTTT.

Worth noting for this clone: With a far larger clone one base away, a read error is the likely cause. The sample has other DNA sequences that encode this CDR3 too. This chain's CDR3 is CALGGYEMGDKGTDKLIF. CDR3 nucleotides: TGTGCTCTTGGGGGGTACGAAATGGGGGATAAAGGCACCGATAAACTCATCTTT. The V gene is TRDV1, the J gene TRDJ1; the match to TRDD3 covers 9 bases. Because TCRdb records no J gene, it was assigned here through a match of the DNA to germline. The V and J ends lost 4 bases and 1 base, in that order; junction bases with no gene match: 13. Germline values: CDR1 TSWWSYY, CDR2 QGS. The CDR3 totals 18 residues.

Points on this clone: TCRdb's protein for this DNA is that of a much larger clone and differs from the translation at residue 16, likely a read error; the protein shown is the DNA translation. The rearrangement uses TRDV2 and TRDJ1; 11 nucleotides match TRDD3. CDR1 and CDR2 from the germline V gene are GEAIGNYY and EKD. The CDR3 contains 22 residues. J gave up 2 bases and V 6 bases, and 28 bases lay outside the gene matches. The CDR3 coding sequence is TGTGCCTGTTGGCATCCTACGTCTTCTAGGTCTACTGGGGGATATTCTACCGATAAACTCATCTTT. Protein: CACWHPTSSRSTGGYSTDKLIF.

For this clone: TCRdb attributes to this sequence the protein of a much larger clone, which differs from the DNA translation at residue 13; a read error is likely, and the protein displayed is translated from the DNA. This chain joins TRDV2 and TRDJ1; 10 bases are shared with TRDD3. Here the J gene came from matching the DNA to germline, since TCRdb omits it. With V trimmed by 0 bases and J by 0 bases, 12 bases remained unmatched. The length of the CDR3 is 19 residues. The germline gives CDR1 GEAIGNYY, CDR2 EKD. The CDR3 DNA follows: TGTGCCTGTGACACCTTGGGCCATACTGGGGGATGGAACACCGATAAACTCATCTTT. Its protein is CACDTLGHTGGWNTDKLIF.

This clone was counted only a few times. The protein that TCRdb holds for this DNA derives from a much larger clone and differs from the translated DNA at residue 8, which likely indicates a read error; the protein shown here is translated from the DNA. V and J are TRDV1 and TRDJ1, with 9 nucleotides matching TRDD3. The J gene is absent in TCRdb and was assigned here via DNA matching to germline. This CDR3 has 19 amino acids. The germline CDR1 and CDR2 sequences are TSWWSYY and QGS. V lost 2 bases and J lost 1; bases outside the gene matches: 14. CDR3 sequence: CALGEFGVFWGIFTDKLIF. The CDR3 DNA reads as TGTGCTCTTGGGGAATTCGGCGTTTTCTGGGGGATCTTCACCGATAAACTCATCTTT.

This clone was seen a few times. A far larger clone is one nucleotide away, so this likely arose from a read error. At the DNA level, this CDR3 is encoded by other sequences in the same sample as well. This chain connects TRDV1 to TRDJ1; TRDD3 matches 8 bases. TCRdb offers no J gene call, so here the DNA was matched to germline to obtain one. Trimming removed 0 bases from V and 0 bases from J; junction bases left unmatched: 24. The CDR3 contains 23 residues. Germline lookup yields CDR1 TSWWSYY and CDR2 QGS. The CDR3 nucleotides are TGTGCTCTTGGGGAACTCCCCTACGGCTGGGGGAAGCGGCTCTATCGAAACACCGATAAACTCATCTTT. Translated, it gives CALGELPYGWGKRLYRNTDKLIF.

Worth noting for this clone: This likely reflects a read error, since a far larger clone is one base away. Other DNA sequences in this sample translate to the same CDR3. The CDR3 DNA reads as TGTGCTCTTGGGGTCGTTATCCGGGGCACCGATAAGCTCATCTTT. Encoded protein: CALGVVIRGTDKLIF. The V gene call is TRDV1, and the J gene call is absent; TRDD3 is the table's D call and was not checked against the DNA. Germline lookup yields CDR1 TSWWSYY and CDR2 QGS. This CDR3 has 15 amino acids.

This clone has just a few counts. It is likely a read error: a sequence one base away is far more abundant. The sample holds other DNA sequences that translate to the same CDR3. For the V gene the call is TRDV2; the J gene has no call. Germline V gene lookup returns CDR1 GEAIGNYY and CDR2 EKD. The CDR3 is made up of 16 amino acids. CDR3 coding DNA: TGTGCCTGTGACACCATTCTCCGCAAGGCCACCGATAAGCTCATCTTT. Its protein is CACDTILRKATDKLIF.

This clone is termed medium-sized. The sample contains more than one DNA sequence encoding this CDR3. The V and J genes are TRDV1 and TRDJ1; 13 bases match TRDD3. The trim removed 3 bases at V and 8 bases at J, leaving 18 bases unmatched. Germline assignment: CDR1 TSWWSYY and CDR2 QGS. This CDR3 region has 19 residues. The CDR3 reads CALGDPWSGTGGYGVKLIF. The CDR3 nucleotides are TGTGCTCTTGGGGATCCGTGGTCGGGTACTGGGGGATACGGCGTAAAACTCATCTTT.

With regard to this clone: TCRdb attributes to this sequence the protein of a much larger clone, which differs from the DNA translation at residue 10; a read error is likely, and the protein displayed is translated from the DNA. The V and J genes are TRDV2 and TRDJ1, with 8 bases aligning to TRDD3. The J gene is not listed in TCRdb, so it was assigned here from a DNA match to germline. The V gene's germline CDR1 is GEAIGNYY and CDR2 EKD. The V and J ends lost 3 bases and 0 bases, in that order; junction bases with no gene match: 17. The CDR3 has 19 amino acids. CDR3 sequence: CACDPLTGDMPNDTDKLIF. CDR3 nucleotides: TGTGCCTGTGACCCTCTGACGGGGGATATGCCTAACGACACCGATAAACTCATCTTT.

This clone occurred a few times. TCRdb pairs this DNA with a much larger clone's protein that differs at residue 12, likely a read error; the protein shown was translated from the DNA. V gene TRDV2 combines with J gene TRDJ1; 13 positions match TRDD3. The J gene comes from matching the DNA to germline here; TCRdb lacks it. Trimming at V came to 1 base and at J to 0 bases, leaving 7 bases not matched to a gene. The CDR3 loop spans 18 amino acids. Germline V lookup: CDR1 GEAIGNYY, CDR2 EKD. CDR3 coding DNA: TGTGCCTGTGACACAGTACTGGGGGATACGTCCGACACCGATAAACTCATCTTT. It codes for CACDTVLGDTSDTDKLIF.

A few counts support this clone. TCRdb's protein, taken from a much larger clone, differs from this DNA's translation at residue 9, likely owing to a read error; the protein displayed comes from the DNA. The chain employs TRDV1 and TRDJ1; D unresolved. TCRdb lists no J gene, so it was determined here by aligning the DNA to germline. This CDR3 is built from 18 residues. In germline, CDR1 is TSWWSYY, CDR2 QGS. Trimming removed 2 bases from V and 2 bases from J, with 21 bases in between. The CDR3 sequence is CALGERLFPLPVTDKLIF. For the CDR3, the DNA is TGTGCTCTTGGGGAAAGATTATTCCCTCTACCGGTTACCGATAAACTCATCTTT.

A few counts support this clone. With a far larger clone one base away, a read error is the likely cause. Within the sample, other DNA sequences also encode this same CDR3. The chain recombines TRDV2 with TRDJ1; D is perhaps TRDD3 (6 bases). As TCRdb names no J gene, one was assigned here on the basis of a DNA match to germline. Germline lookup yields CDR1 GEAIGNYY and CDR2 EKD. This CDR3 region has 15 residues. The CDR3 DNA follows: TGTGCCTGTGACACCGTGGGGGGTTACACCGACAAACTCATCTTT. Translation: CACDTVGGYTDKLIF.

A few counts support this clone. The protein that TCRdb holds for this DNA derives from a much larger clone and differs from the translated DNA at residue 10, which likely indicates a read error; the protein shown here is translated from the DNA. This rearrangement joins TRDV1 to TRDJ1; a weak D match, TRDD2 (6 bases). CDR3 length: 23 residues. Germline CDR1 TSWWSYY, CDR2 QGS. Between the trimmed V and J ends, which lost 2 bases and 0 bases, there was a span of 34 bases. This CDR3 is CALGERRILHLREYDGYTDKLIF. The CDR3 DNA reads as TGTGCTCTTGGGGAAAGGAGGATCCTACATTTACGGGAGTACGACGGGTACACCGATAAACTCATCTTT.

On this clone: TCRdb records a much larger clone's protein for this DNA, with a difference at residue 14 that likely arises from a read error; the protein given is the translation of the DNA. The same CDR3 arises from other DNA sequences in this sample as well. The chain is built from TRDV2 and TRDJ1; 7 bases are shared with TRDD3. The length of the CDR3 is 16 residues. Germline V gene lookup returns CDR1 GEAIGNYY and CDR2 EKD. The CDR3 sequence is CACDFLGGDRTDKPIF. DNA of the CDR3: TGTGCCTGTGATTTCCTGGGGGGAGACCGGACCGATAAACCCATCTTT.

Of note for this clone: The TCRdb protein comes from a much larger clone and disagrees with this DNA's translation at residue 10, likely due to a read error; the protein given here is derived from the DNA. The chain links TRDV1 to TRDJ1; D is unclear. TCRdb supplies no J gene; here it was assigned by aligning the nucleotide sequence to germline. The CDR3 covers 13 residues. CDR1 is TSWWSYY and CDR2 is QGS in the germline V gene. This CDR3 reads CALGEVIHDRLIF. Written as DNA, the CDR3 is TGTGCTCTTGGGGAAGTAATTCACGATAGACTCATCTTT.

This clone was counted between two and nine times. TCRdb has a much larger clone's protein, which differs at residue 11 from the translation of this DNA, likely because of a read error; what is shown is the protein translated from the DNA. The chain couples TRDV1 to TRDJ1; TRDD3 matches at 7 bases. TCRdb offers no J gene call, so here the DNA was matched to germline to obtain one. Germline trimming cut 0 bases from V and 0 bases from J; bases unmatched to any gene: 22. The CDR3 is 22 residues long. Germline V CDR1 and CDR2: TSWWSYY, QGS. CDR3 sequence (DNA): TGTGCTCTTGGGGAACTTCCCCCCCCAGTACCGGGGGATGCAACGTACACCGATAAACTCATCTTT. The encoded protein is CALGELPPPVPGDATYTDKLIF.

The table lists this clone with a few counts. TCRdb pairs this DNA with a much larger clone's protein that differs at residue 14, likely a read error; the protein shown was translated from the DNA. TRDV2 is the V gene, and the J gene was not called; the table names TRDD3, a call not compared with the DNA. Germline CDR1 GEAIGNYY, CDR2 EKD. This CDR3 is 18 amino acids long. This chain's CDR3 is CACDTVTPLGDRSVLLIF. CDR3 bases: TGTGCCTGTGACACCGTAACCCCACTGGGGGACCGCTCCGTGTTGCTCATCTTT.

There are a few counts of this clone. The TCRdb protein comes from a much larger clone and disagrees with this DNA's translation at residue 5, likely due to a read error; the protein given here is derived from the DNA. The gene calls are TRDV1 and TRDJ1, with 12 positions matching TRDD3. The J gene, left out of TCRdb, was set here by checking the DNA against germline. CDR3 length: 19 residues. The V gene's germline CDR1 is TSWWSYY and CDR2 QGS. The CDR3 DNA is TGTGCTCTTGGGAAACTGGTCCGAATACTGGGGGATACCGGGGATAAACTCATCTTT. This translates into CALGKLVRILGDTGDKLIF.